These T cell receptor beta chains were read from a single sample in a study of blood T cell repertoires in COVID-19. Clones were sequenced by immunoSEQ multiplex PCR, and TCRdb holds only the in-frame ones, with some missing. The table includes under 100,000 clones, over 85% detected once. The sample comprised peripheral blood. The source is a man aged 45-65 years with active COVID-19. Both conserved end residues are trimmed from each CDR3. The order of the fields is J gene, V gene, CDR3 protein.

j_gene: TRBJ1-6
v_gene: TRBV3-1/TRBV3-2
CDR3aa: ASSQQKGASYNSPLH

j_gene: TRBJ1-5
v_gene: TRBV6-6
CDR3aa: ASSHAWGQAKNQPQH

j_gene: TRBJ1-4
v_gene: TRBV28
CDR3aa: ASSTVLKLF

j_gene: TRBJ2-7
v_gene: TRBV14
CDR3aa: ASSQVPGTSGSSYEQY

j_gene: TRBJ2-7
v_gene: TRBV11-2
CDR3aa: ASSLSRSYEQY

j_gene: TRBJ1-2
v_gene: TRBV11-3
CDR3aa: ASSGRDFYGYT

j_gene: TRBJ2-7
v_gene: TRBV6-5
CDR3aa: ASGRAGGPYEQY

j_gene: TRBJ2-5
v_gene: TRBV2
CDR3aa: ASSPGTSSETQY

j_gene: TRBJ1-2
v_gene: TRBV24-1
CDR3aa: ATRGTEPNYGYT

j_gene: TRBJ1-4
v_gene: TRBV6-5
CDR3aa: ASGQEPNNEKLF

j_gene: TRBJ1-5
v_gene: TRBV24-1
CDR3aa: ATSERGTGGNQPQH